This T cell receptor beta chain was identified in a study of CD8 T cells in Susac syndrome. Whole-study results and caveats: A relatively small number of individuals underwent TCR sequencing and HLA analysis.

Reverse transcription of roughly 0.45 to 1 ug RNA was performed with random hexamers. TCR beta CDR3 was amplified by immunoSEQ multiplex PCR. This amplification extended across 54 Vbeta and 13 Jbeta segments. MiXCR, applied by TCRdb to the immunoSEQ multiplex PCR reads, yields one record per CDR3 protein. The sample holds about 200,000 distinct CDR3 sequences, approximately 95% seen once. Comment on this clonotype: Its antigen is currently unknown.

Germline CDR1 SGHDT, CDR2 YYEEEE. Trimming took 1 base from V and 6 from J; bases not matched to a gene: 8. The length of the CDR3 is 16 residues. This clonotype was sampled from a human donor with multiple sclerosis. V usage is TRBV5-6 and J usage is TRBJ2-3; TRBD2 agrees at 10 bases. Sample: CD4+ T cells from PBMCs. The CDR3 nucleotides read TGTGCCAGCAGCTTGCGTCTACTAGCGGGGTCGGATACGCAGTATTTT. As protein: CASSLRLLAGSDTQYF.